The source of this T cell receptor beta chain is a study of CD8 T cells in ankylosing spondylitis (dated 2017 in TCRdb). Notes on the research overall: To find TCR variants linked to disease, the study profiled T cell receptor beta repertoires in ankylosing spondylitis patients and healthy donors. In total, the full study cohort was made up of some 110 healthy donors and about two dozen ankylosing spondylitis patients. Peripheral blood samples were taken, and synovial fluid was additionally collected from ankylosing spondylitis patients. What the study reported, not specific to this receptor: A CD8+ phenotype was shown by the disease-linked clones, which were found at relatively low frequencies in peripheral blood. According to the report, matched synovial fluid samples from ankylosing spondylitis patients were significantly enriched for the disease-linked clones. Some motif variants were previously reported in synovial fluid and blood of reactive arthritis patients, suggesting common disease-initiation mechanisms. A TCR beta motif of several highly homologous amino acid variants appeared characteristic of blood from ankylosing spondylitis patients.

TCRdb lists the instrument as Illumina HiSeq 2500. TCR beta libraries were prepared by quantitative 5'-RACE with molecular barcodes. The authors' pipeline ran thus. A new computational method based on a probabilistic model of VDJ rearrangement was used to identify disease-linked TCR variants. TCRdb applied fastp at Q25 and MiXCR to the public reads, then kept only in-frame beta chains. All rows with the same CDR3 protein become a single entry with the most common DNA and genes. TCRdb's processing, not the study's, gives the V and J calls here. The sample has 750,000 to 850,000 distinct CDR3 sequences on record, about an eighth of them singletons. Clones ranked in the top ten supply about 0.49% of the sample. The CDR3 measures 13 amino acids from cysteine to phenylalanine. The only DNA kept is the CDR3, 39 bases in frame from the first base. Trimming at the junction amounts to 3 bases on V and 9 bases on J, and the germline ends lie 9 bases apart. For CDR1 and CDR2, the germline V gene lists SGHTA and FQGNSA.

A remark on this clonotype: Its antigen is still unknown. Base-call qualities are not available, and no considerably larger clone is one nucleotide away.

This chain is built from TRBV7-2 and TRBJ1-6, with the D segment identity uncertain. Sequences were obtained from blood, either unsorted or a sorted T cell fraction (not recorded which). This receptor was taken from a male donor with ankylosing spondylitis. The CDR3: CASSLSLVSPLHF. The DNA is as follows: TGTGCCAGCAGCTTGTCGCTAGTTTCACCCCTCCACTTT.